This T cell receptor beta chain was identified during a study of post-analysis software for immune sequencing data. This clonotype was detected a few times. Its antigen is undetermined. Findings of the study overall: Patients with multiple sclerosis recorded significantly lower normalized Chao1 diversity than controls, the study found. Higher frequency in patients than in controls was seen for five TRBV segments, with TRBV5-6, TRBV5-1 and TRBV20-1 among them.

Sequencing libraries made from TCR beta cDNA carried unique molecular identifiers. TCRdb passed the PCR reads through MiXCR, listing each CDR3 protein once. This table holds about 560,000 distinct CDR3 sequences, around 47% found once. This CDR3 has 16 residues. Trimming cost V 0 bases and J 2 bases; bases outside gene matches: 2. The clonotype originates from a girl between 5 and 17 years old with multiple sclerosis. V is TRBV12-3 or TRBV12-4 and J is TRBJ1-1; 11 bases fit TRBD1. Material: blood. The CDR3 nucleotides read TGTGCCAGCAGTTTAGCTGGGACAGGGGGTAACACTGAAGCTTTCTTT. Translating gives CASSLAGTGGNTEAFF.